These 27 T cell receptor beta chains were sequenced from one sample in a study of regulatory T cells in long-lasting Graves disease. Through Arm-PCR of CDR3 regions and iRepertoire HTBI primers, TCR beta libraries were built. Via MiXCR, TCRdb re-called the multiplex PCR reads, giving one row per CDR3 protein. This table has 350,000 to 400,000 distinct CDR3 sequences, about 16% appearing once. The time point was: newly diagnosed GD, antithyroid drugs for less than 3 months. Generation of the TCR library employed RNA extracted from PBMCs. Separately, the same data were catalogued under a study of T cells in Graves' hyperthyroidism and ophthalmopathy.

This material consisted of peripheral blood mononuclear cells (PBMCs), taken at new diagnosis, from a patient treated with antithyroid drugs. The source is a young woman with Graves disease.

This clonotype was seen ten or more times. The chain employs TRBV20-1 and TRBJ2-3; 9 bases agree with TRBD1. V trimming: 3 bases; J trimming: 2 bases; junction bases outside the gene matches: 6. CDR1 is DFQATT and CDR2 is SNEGSKA in the germline V gene (reference sequence). CDR3 length: 15 amino acids. The CDR3 here is CSASDRDRATDTQYF. CDR3 coding DNA: TGCAGTGCTAGTGACCGGGACAGGGCCACAGATACGCAGTATTTT.

The chain combines TRBV20-1 with TRBJ2-3; TRBD2 matches at 11 bases. The germline V gene has CDR1 DFQATT and CDR2 SNEGSKA (reference sequence). The CDR3 length is 15 residues. Trimming took 6 bases from V and 2 from J; bases not matched to a gene: 7. CDR3 in DNA: TGCAGTGCCAGAAATAGCGGGGGGGACACAGATACGCAGTATTTT. Amino acids: CSARNSGGDTDTQYF.

This clonotype occurred many times. This chain uses TRBV18 with TRBJ1-1; D ambiguous. The germline CDR1 and CDR2 sequences are KGHSH and LQKENI. V gave up 2 bases and J gave up 4 bases, with 11 bases separating them. This CDR3 region has 14 residues. CDR3 protein: CASSPTASSTEAFF. In DNA form, the CDR3 reads TGTGCCAGCTCACCAACTGCATCGTCCACTGAAGCTTTCTTT.

This clonotype was found many times. The CDR3 protein is CSAKYYNEQFF. The CDR3 bases are TGCAGTGCTAAATATTACAATGAGCAGTTCTTC. The rearrangement uses TRBV20-1 and TRBJ2-1; D unclear. The CDR3 is made up of 11 amino acids. Trimming removed 4 bases at V and 4 bases at J, with 5 bases between. Per the germline V gene, CDR1 is DFQATT and CDR2 is SNEGSKA (reference sequence).

V usage is TRBV28 and J usage is TRBJ1-2; D gene uncertain. Germline CDR1 reads MDHEN; CDR2 reads SYDVKM. The V and J ends lost 7 bases and 8 bases respectively, with 14 bases between them. The CDR3 spans 12 residues. In nucleotides, the CDR3 is TGTGCCAGCACCCCTCGCCATGGGGGCTACACCTTC. Translation: CASTPRHGGYTF.

The chain recombines TRBV7-2 with TRBJ1-5; 7 bases line up with TRBD1. The germline gives CDR1 SGHTA, CDR2 FQGNSA. With 0 bases clipped from V and 9 bases from J, the junction kept 5 bases outside the gene matches. This CDR3 is built from 14 residues. The CDR3 DNA follows: TGTGCCAGCAGCTTAGCCGAGACAGGGAGGCCCCAGCATTTT. This translates into CASSLAETGRPQHF. Combining the CDR3 with reference TRBV7-2 and TRBJ1-5 gives the whole variable domain GAGVSQSPSNKVTEKGKDVELRCDPISGHTALYWYRQSLGQGLEFLIYFQGNSAPDKSGLPSDRFSAERTGGSVSTLTIQRTQQEDSAVYLCASSLAETGRPQHFGDGTRLSIL.

In this sample, this clonotype turned up a few times. This chain connects TRBV24-1 to TRBJ1-1, with TRBD1 matching 9 bases. V was pared by 5 bases and J by 5 bases, with 8 bases of the junction left unmatched. Germline V gene sequence: CDR1 KGHDR, CDR2 SFDVKD. There are 15 residues in the CDR3. CDR3 amino acids: CATSVGQGLRTEAFF. The CDR3 coding sequence is TGTGCCACCAGTGTGGGACAGGGACTTAGAACTGAAGCTTTCTTT.

This clonotype showed up many times. The chain carries TRBV27 and TRBJ2-1, with 7 bases lining up with TRBD2. J lost 7 bases, V lost 5 bases, and 5 bases had no gene match. The CDR3 has 13 residues. Germline V gene lookup returns CDR1 MNHEY and CDR2 SMNVEV (reference sequence). CDR3: CASSGGLVNEQFF. In DNA form, the CDR3 reads TGTGCCAGCAGTGGTGGACTAGTAAATGAGCAGTTCTTC.

This clonotype was seen at least ten times. The CDR3 loop reads CASSLGGTPYGYTF. CDR3 DNA: TGTGCCAGCAGCCTAGGGGGGACGCCCTATGGCTACACCTTC. The chain recombines TRBV28 with TRBJ1-2; tentative D call: TRBD1 (6 bases). This CDR3 region has 14 residues. The germline V and J ends were trimmed by 6 bases and 4 bases, with 15 bases remaining between them. Germline V gives CDR1 MDHEN, CDR2 SYDVKM.

This clonotype was found many times. V gene TRBV11-2 combines with J gene TRBJ2-3; D possibly corresponds to TRBD2 (5 bases). Germline V gives CDR1 SGHAT, CDR2 FQNNGV. The CDR3 loop spans 16 amino acids. V was pared by 5 bases and J by 2 bases, with 17 bases between. Here the CDR3 reads CASSVLRDPSTDTQYF. The CDR3 coding sequence is TGTGCCAGCAGCGTTCTCCGGGATCCCTCCACAGATACGCAGTATTTT. The complete variable domain, with remaining parts taken from reference TRBV11-2 and TRBJ2-3, reads EAGVAQSPRYKIIEKRQSVAFWCNPISGHATLYWYQQILGQGPKLLIQFQNNGVVDDSQLPKDRFSAERLKGVDSTLKIQPAKLEDSAVYLCASSVLRDPSTDTQYFGPGTRLTVL.

This clonotype was observed a handful of times. The rearrangement uses TRBV5-1 and TRBJ1-1, with D tentatively TRBD1 (5 bases). The CDR3 is made up of 14 amino acids. Germline loops: CDR1 SGHRS, CDR2 YFSETQ. Trimming took 5 bases from V and 0 from J, leaving 11 bases between them. This CDR3 reads CASRSRGMNTEAFF. In nucleotides, the CDR3 is TGCGCCAGCAGATCAAGGGGAATGAACACTGAAGCTTTCTTT.

This clonotype was seen at least ten times. The chain employs TRBV7-8 and TRBJ2-3, with 7 bases fitting TRBD1. This CDR3 has 15 residues. In germline, CDR1 is SGHVS, CDR2 FQNEAQ. Germline trimming cut 5 bases from V and 3 bases from J; bases unmatched to any gene: 8. The CDR3 nucleotides read TGTGCCAGCAGCCCGGGACAGTGGAGAACAGATACGCAGTATTTT. Its protein is CASSPGQWRTDTQYF.

V is TRBV4-1 and J is TRBJ1-1; TRBD1 agrees at 8 bases. The CDR3 contains 16 residues. Trimming removed 0 bases from V and 5 bases from J; junction bases left unmatched: 8. Germline loops: CDR1 MGHRA, CDR2 YSYEKL. The CDR3 protein is CASSQDSAGGETEAFF. CDR3 DNA sequence: TGCGCCAGCAGCCAAGATTCTGCAGGGGGCGAAACTGAAGCTTTCTTT.

Note on this clonotype: Since a much larger clone is just one base distant, this may be a read error. The rearrangement uses TRBV6-1 and TRBJ2-2, with D unclear. V gave up 6 bases and J gave up 4 bases, with 18 bases separating them. The germline CDR1 and CDR2 sequences are MNHNS and SASEGT. This CDR3 contains 16 residues. The CDR3 DNA sequence: TGTGCCAGCAGAGTAAGAGTAATCCCCATCACCGGGGAGCTGTTTTTT. This sequence encodes CASRVRVIPITGELFF.

This clonotype was seen repeatedly, ten times or more. V and J are TRBV2 and TRBJ1-1; no clear D gene. This CDR3 is built from 15 residues. Trimming cost V 4 bases and J 6 bases, with 18 bases left between them. Germline V lookup: CDR1 SNHLY, CDR2 FYNNEI. The CDR3 DNA is TGTGCCAGCAGTGTGTTCATGACTCTCGACGCTGAAGCTTTCTTT. This sequence encodes CASSVFMTLDAEAFF.

This clonotype was detected ten times or more. V is TRBV28 and J is TRBJ1-5, with D tentatively TRBD1 (6 bases). The CDR3 is 18 residues long. Per germline, CDR1 MDHEN and CDR2 SYDVKM. V was clipped by 3 bases and J by 4 bases, with 22 bases between them. The CDR3 region is CASSFSLFRGRLNQPQHF. CDR3 DNA sequence: TGTGCCAGCAGTTTCTCCCTTTTCAGGGGAAGGCTTAATCAGCCCCAGCATTTT. The whole variable domain, remainder taken from reference TRBV28 and TRBJ1-5, is DVKVTQSSRYLVKRTGEKVFLECVQDMDHENMFWYRQDPGLGLRLIYFSYDVKMKEKGDIPEGYSVSREKKERFSLILESASTNQTSMYLCASSFSLFRGRLNQPQHFGDGTRLSIL.

This clonotype was counted at least ten times. The rearrangement uses TRBV6-5 and TRBJ1-6; D is unclear. V lost 0 bases, J lost 0 bases, and 9 bases lay in between. From germline, CDR1 is MNHEY and CDR2 SVGAGI. The CDR3 covers 17 residues. CDR3 DNA: TGTGCCAGCAGTTACTCGCGCTCCAGCTCCTATAATTCACCCCTCCACTTT. Protein: CASSYSRSSSYNSPLHF.

This clonotype was seen at least ten times. The chain couples TRBV3-1 to TRBJ2-6; D ambiguous. The V gene's germline CDR1 is LGHDT and CDR2 YNNKEL (reference sequence). Trimming took off 3 bases at V and 1 base at J, with 7 bases between the two ends. The CDR3 has 15 amino acids. The CDR3 here is CASSHRQSGANVLTF. The CDR3 DNA is TGTGCCAGCAGCCATCGCCAGTCTGGGGCCAACGTCCTGACTTTC.

This chain joins TRBV27 and TRBJ2-1; TRBD2 matches at 12 bases. The junction had 4 bases not matched to a gene; V was cut back by 6 bases and J by 4 bases. This CDR3 has 15 residues. In germline, CDR1 is MNHEY, CDR2 SMNVEV (reference sequence). The CDR3 bases are TGTGCCAGCAGCATCGGGACTAGCGGGTACAATGAGCAGTTCTTC. Translated, it gives CASSIGTSGYNEQFF.

V usage is TRBV28 and J usage is TRBJ2-1, with 9 nucleotides matching TRBD2. The V and J ends lost 6 bases and 8 bases, in that order; junction bases with no gene match: 17. This CDR3 comprises 17 residues. Germline V gives CDR1 MDHEN, CDR2 SYDVKM. CDR3 amino acids: CASSRDRSGGRVYEQFF. CDR3 coding DNA: TGTGCCAGCAGCAGAGATCGATCGGGCGGGAGGGTCTATGAGCAGTTCTTC.

Concerning this clonotype: With a much larger clone just one base away, this may be a read error. The J gene is TRBJ1-1, the V gene TRBV28, with D perhaps matching TRBD1 (5 bases). The CDR3 totals 13 residues. Germline V CDR1 and CDR2: MDHEN, SYDVKM. DNA for the CDR3: TGTGCCAGCGGTTTAGGGACGGCGCAGGCCGCTTTCTTT. It yields the protein CASGLGTAQAAFF. Using reference TRBV28 and TRBJ1-1 for the parts outside the CDR3, the full variable domain is DVKVTQSSRYLVKRTGEKVFLECVQDMDHENMFWYRQDPGLGLRLIYFSYDVKMKEKGDIPEGYSVSREKKERFSLILESASTNQTSMYLCASGLGTAQAAFFGQGTRLTVV.

The gene calls are TRBV6-5 and TRBJ2-3; the D gene is possibly TRBD1 (5 bases). Germline assignment: CDR1 MNHEY and CDR2 SVGAGI. The CDR3 extends over 15 amino acids. V was pared by 0 bases and J by 0 bases, with 7 bases between. CDR3 nucleotides: TGTGCCAGCAGTTACTCCAGGGAAAGCACAGATACGCAGTATTTT. It encodes CASSYSRESTDTQYF.

This clonotype has just a few counts. This sequence joins TRBV28 and TRBJ1-2, with D possibly being TRBD1 (5 bases). Germline values: CDR1 MDHEN, CDR2 SYDVKM. The CDR3 runs to 13 residues. V shed 8 bases and J shed 4 bases, with 14 bases lying between them. The CDR3 bases are TGTGCCAGCCGGTCTCATGACAGCTATGGCTACACCTTC. It codes for CASRSHDSYGYTF.

This clonotype was seen a handful of times. The chain joins TRBV27 to TRBJ1-1; D is possibly TRBD1 (6 bases). CDR1 is MNHEY, CDR2 SMNVEV, per germline (reference sequence). Trimming removed 4 bases from V and 1 base from J, with 13 bases in between. The CDR3 is 15 amino acids. This CDR3 is CASSSQGNSNTEAFF. CDR3 DNA sequence: TGTGCCAGCAGTTCGCAGGGGAATTCGAACACTGAAGCTTTCTTT.

This clonotype came up many times. The V call is TRBV3-1, the J call TRBJ2-3; 14 positions match TRBD2. V lost 3 bases and J lost 3; bases outside the gene matches: 2. The CDR3 covers 16 residues. From germline, CDR1 is LGHDT and CDR2 YNNKEL (reference sequence). CDR3 in DNA: TGTGCCAGCAGCCAGGGACTAGCGGGAGTAACAGATACGCAGTATTTT. Translated, it gives CASSQGLAGVTDTQYF.

This clonotype showed up many times. The chain couples TRBV20-1 to TRBJ2-3; 8 bases match TRBD2. CDR1 and CDR2 (germline): DFQATT, SNEGSKA (reference sequence). J gave up 2 bases and V 2 bases, and 6 bases lay outside the gene matches. The CDR3 covers 15 residues. The CDR3 region is CSARSRLAITDTQYF. CDR3 bases: TGCAGTGCTAGATCCCGACTAGCGATCACAGATACGCAGTATTTT.

This clonotype appeared a few times. The chain recombines TRBV19 with TRBJ1-5, with D hard to call. This CDR3 contains 14 residues. CDR1 is LNHDA, CDR2 SQIVND, per germline (reference sequence). V was clipped by 5 bases and J by 5 bases, with 13 bases between them. The CDR3 DNA sequence: TGTGCCAGTAGTGCAACGGCGGGTTATCAGCCCCAGCATTTT. Translation gives CASSATAGYQPQHF.